The 5 T cell receptor beta chains in this list originate from one sample, sequenced in a study of blood T cell repertoires in COVID-19. Here immunoSEQ multiplex PCR was the method, and the copy in TCRdb shows in-frame clones only, minus some. The profile covers more than 90,000 clones, with roughly 87% appearing a single time and about 7.7% taken by the ten largest. Sequencing was performed on peripheral blood. All receptors come from a human donor in a cohort sampled during active COVID-19.

The J gene is TRBJ2-5, the V gene TRBV18; tentatively, D is TRBD1 (5 bases). Germline values: CDR1 KGHSH, CDR2 LQKENI. The CDR3 sequence is 13 residues long. Trimming took off 2 bases at V and 5 bases at J, with 9 bases between the two ends. In DNA, the CDR3 is TGTGCCAGCTCACCAGCAGGGCAGGAGACCCAGTACTTC. Translation gives CASSPAGQETQYF.

The J gene is TRBJ2-3, the V gene TRBV2; D ambiguous. The CDR3 totals 12 residues. Between the trimmed V and J ends, which lost 3 bases and 5 bases, there was a span of 6 bases. CDR1 is SNHLY and CDR2 is FYNNEI in the germline V gene. DNA of the CDR3: TGTGCCAGCAGTGATGAGCGAGATACGCAGTATTTT. This sequence encodes CASSDERDTQYF.

This clone was seen more than once but under ten times. The CDR3 DNA reads as TGTGCCAGCAGTAAACAGGGGGTTAGCAATCAGCCCCAGCATTTT. This encodes CASSKQGVSNQPQHF. The chain combines TRBV6-5 with TRBJ1-5; 8 nucleotides agree with TRBD1. Trimming took 5 bases from V and 0 from J; bases not matched to a gene: 3. From germline, CDR1 is MNHEY and CDR2 SVGAGI. The CDR3 has 15 amino acids.

The CDR3: CASSSQGETQYF. CDR3 bases: TGTGCCAGCAGCTCCCAGGGAGAGACCCAGTACTTC. The chain has TRBV9 and TRBJ2-5, with D possibly matching TRBD1 (5 bases). Germline V gene sequence: CDR1 SGDLS, CDR2 YYNGEE. The V and J ends lost 4 bases and 4 bases respectively, with 8 bases between them. The CDR3 length is 12 residues. The variable domain in full, completed from reference TRBV9 and TRBJ2-5, reads DSGVTQTPKHLITATGQRVTLRCSPRSGDLSVYWYQQSLDQGLQFLIQYYNGEERAKGNILERFSAQQFPDLHSELNLSSLELGDSALYFCASSSQGETQYFGPGTRLLVL.

This chain joins TRBV11-3 and TRBJ2-2; a weak D match, TRBD1 (5 bases). Trimming left V 5 bases short and J 4 bases short, with 14 bases between. CDR1 and CDR2 (germline): SGHNT, YENEEA. This CDR3 comprises 15 residues. The DNA of the CDR3 is TGTGCCAGCAGCCAAAAGGGGCCCCTCACCGGGGAGCTGTTTTTT. Translated: CASSQKGPLTGELFF.